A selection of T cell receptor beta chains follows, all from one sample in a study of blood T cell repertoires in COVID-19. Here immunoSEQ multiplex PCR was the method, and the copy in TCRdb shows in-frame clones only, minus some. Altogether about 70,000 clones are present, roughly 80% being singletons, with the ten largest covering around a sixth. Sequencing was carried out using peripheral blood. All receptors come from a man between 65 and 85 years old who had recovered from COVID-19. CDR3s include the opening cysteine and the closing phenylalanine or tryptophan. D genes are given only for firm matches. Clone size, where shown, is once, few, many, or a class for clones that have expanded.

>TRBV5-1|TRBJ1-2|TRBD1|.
CASSLGQGSGYTF
TGCGCCAGCAGCTTAGGACAGGGCTCTGGCTACACCTTC
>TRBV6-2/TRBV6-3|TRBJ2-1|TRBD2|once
CASSYSTTREASYNEQFF
TGTGCCAGCAGTTACTCGACTACTCGGGAGGCCTCCTACAATGAGCAGTTCTTC
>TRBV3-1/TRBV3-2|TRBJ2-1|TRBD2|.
CASSQNTGLAGGPGQFF
TGTGCCAGCAGCCAAAATACGGGACTAGCGGGGGGGCCCGGTCAGTTCTTC
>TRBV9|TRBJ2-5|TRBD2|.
CASSVGPLGASGSLRQETQYF
TGTGCCAGCAGCGTAGGTCCCCTTGGGGCTAGCGGGAGTCTTCGTCAGGAGACCCAGTACTTC
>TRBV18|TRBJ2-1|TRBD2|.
CASSPQVVSGRNNEQFF
TGTGCCAGCTCACCACAAGTTGTCAGCGGGAGGAATAATGAGCAGTTCTTC
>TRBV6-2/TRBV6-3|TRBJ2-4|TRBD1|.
CASSYTPQTGQGRAKNIQYF
TGTGCCAGCAGTTATACCCCTCAAACGGGACAGGGAAGGGCCAAAAACATTCAGTACTTC
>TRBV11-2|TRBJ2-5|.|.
CASSVYRQIQETQYF
TGTGCCAGCAGCGTGTATCGACAGATCCAAGAGACCCAGTACTTC
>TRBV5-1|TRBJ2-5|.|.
CASSPDSASAETQYF
TGCGCCAGCAGCCCGGACAGCGCTTCGGCAGAGACCCAGTACTTC
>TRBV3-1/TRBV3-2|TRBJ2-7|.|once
CASSQLGLDFYEQYF
TGTGCCAGCAGCCAATTAGGCCTAGATTTCTACGAGCAGTACTTC
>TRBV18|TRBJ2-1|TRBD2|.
CASSPPGLQDEQFF
TGTGCCAGCTCACCACCGGGACTACAAGATGAGCAGTTCTTC
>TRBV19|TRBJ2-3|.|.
CASSKDRLGLTDTQYF
TGTGCCAGTAGTAAGGACCGTCTCGGACTCACAGATACGCAGTATTTT
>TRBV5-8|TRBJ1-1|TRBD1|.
CASSQGVISNTEAFF
TGTGCCAGCAGCCAGGGGGTCATATCGAACACTGAAGCTTTCTTT
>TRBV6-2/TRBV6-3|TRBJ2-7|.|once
CASSQLVYEQYF
TGTGCCAGCAGCCAGTTAGTCTACGAGCAGTACTTC
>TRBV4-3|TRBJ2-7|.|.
CASSHALPSGISYEQYF
TGCGCCAGCAGTCACGCTCTCCCCAGCGGAATCTCCTACGAGCAGTACTTC
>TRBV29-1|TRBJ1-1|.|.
CSVVKPGGTEAFF
TGCAGCGTGGTAAAGCCGGGGGGCACTGAAGCTTTCTTT
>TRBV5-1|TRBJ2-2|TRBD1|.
CASSLAAGTGKAGELFF
TGCGCCAGCAGCTTGGCGGCCGGGACAGGAAAGGCCGGGGAGCTGTTTTTT
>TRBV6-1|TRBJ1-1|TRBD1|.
CASSDPWTGTNTEAFF
TGTGCCAGCAGTGACCCCTGGACAGGGACGAACACTGAAGCTTTCTTT
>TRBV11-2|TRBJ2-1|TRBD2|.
CASSLVRGVYNEQFF
TGTGCCAGCAGCTTAGTACGGGGGGTTTACAATGAGCAGTTCTTC
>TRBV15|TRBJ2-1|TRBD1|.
CATSRPGQSNNEQFF
TGTGCCACCAGCAGACCGGGACAGTCCAACAATGAGCAGTTCTTC
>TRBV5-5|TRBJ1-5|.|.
CASSLLAESNQPQHF
TGTGCCAGCAGCTTGTTGGCAGAAAGCAATCAGCCCCAGCATTTT
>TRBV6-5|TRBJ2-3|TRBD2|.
CATVSGRDTDTQYF
TGTGCCACCGTGAGCGGGAGGGACACAGATACGCAGTATTTT
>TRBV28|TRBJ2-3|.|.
CASAHRDTQYF
TGTGCCAGCGCACACAGAGATACGCAGTATTTT
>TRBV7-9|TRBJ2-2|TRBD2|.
CASSLSSSGHTGELFF
TGTGCCAGCAGCTTATCGTCTAGCGGACACACCGGGGAGCTGTTTTTT
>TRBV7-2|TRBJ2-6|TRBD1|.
CASSLGQGASGANVLTF
TGTGCCAGCAGCTTGGGACAGGGGGCGTCTGGGGCCAACGTCCTGACTTTC
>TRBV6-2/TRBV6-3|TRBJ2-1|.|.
CASSPGGAGQGGEQFF
TGTGCCAGCAGTCCCGGTGGAGCGGGACAAGGGGGTGAGCAGTTCTTC
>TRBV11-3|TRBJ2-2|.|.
CASSLDGGELFF
TGTGCCAGCAGCTTAGACGGCGGGGAGCTGTTTTTT
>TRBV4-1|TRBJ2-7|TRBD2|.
CASSQAYSGSSGEQYF
TGCGCCAGCAGCCAAGCATATAGCGGGAGTTCGGGAGAGCAGTACTTC
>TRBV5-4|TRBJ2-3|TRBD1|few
CASSTRTGGSTDTQYF
TGTGCCAGCAGCACACGGACAGGGGGTTCGACAGATACGCAGTATTTT
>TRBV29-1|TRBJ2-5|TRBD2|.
CSVDGLAEETQYF
TGCAGCGTTGACGGACTAGCGGAAGAGACCCAGTACTTC
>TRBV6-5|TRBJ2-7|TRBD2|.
CASSYKPLAGGGEQYF
TGTGCCAGCAGTTACAAGCCACTAGCGGGGGGGGGCGAGCAGTACTTC
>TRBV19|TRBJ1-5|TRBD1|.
CASSRGQASGNQPQHF
TGTGCCAGTAGTCGTGGACAGGCGTCAGGCAATCAGCCCCAGCATTTT
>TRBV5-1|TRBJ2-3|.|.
CASSWRGGTTDTQYF
TGCGCCAGCAGCTGGCGCGGAGGGACCACAGATACGCAGTATTTT
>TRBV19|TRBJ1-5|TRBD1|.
CASSIGTGGGQPQHF
TGTGCCAGTAGTATAGGGACAGGGGGCGGACAGCCCCAGCATTTT
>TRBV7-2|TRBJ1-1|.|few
CASSFPGNTEAFF
TGTGCCAGCAGCTTCCCAGGGAACACTGAAGCTTTCTTT
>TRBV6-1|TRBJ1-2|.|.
CASSERKEGGYTF
TGTGCCAGCAGTGAACGGAAGGAGGGAGGCTACACCTTC
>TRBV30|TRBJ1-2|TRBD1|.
CAWSPTGGHGYTF
TGTGCCTGGAGTCCCACAGGGGGCCATGGCTACACCTTC
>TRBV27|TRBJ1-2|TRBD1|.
CASSPLQGRFYGYTF
TGTGCCAGCAGTCCCCTACAGGGGCGCTTCTATGGCTACACCTTC
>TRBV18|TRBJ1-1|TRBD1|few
CASSPDGTANTEAFF
TGTGCCAGCTCACCAGACGGGACAGCGAACACTGAAGCTTTCTTT
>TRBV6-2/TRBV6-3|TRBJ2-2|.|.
CASSGREGGTGELFF
TGTGCCAGCAGTGGTCGTGAGGGAGGTACCGGGGAGCTGTTTTTT